What follows is one T cell receptor beta chain and its context. This sample is drawn from a study of blood T cell repertoires in COVID-19. Across the whole study: The samples span acute and convalescent COVID-19 from the United States, Italy and Spain. PBMCs, B-cell-depleted T cells, or T cells provided the cDNA or gDNA that made up the material.

This CDR3 region has 15 residues. With 4 bases clipped from V and 4 bases from J, the junction kept 6 bases outside the gene matches. CDR1 is MNHEY and CDR2 is SVGAGI in the germline V gene. As processed by the authors: Nucleated cell number was recorded as an estimate derived from reference gene primer amplification. Only in-frame clones appear in the TCRdb table, and some are missing; sequencing was by immunoSEQ multiplex PCR. The V and J calls and clone size were taken over from that table, and D and trimming were inferred from the DNA. The top ten clones hold 2% to 2.5% of a sample with 95,000 to 130,000 clones, approximately 82% of them seen once.

This chain joins TRBV6-5 and TRBJ2-3, with 9 nucleotides matching TRBD1. This receptor was identified in a man aged 25 to 45 with acute or convalescent COVID-19. Sequences were obtained from peripheral blood. CDR3 DNA sequence: TGTGCCAGCAGTTTGACAGGGGGGCCGGCAGATACGCAGTATTTT. Encoded protein: CASSLTGGPADTQYF.